This T cell receptor (beta chain) is from a study of siplizumab effects on memory and regulatory T cells. A word on this clone: Antigen: not known.

In each sample, 80,000 to 100,000 TCR templates were assayed. Profiled with immunoSEQ multiplex PCR; TCRdb holds only in-frame clones, not every one. The sample lists about 110,000 clones, around 92% occurring once. This CDR3 spans 11 amino acids. Germline assignment: CDR1 SEHNR and CDR2 FQNEAQ (reference sequence). V was trimmed by 4 bases and J by 6 bases, leaving 7 bases between them. The study, taken as a whole, reports: Naive T cells, seemingly more diverse than memory cells, seemed major alloresponse contributors. Many proliferating CD4+ or CD8+ clones remained unclassified. Roughly 75-96% of them could not be assigned either a naive or a memory phenotype.

V and J are TRBV7-9 and TRBJ2-7; no clear D. The sequenced sample was Tregs sorted from blood. The TCR was taken from a human donor in good health. The CDR3 coding sequence is TGTGCCAGCAGCTCAGACTTCGAGCAGTACTTC. Translated: CASSSDFEQYF.